This passage covers 12 T cell receptor beta chains from one sample sequenced in a study of siplizumab effects on memory and regulatory T cells. Profiling relied on immunoSEQ multiplex PCR, and the TCRdb table lists in-frame clones only, not all of them. The sample carries some 46,000 clones, 93% recorded once. Sequences were obtained from CD8+ T cells sorted from blood. The origin of the receptors is a human donor in good health.

The V call is TRBV10-1, the J call TRBJ2-1; no clear D. The V end lost 3 bases, the J end lost 8 bases, and 14 bases lay between the germline ends. Germline CDR1 is WNHNN and CDR2 is SYGVQD (reference sequence). This CDR3 contains 14 residues. The CDR3 spells CASSDVRLGDEQFF. The DNA of the CDR3 is TGCGCCAGCAGTGATGTCAGGCTGGGCGATGAGCAGTTCTTC.

V usage is TRBV5-1 and J usage is TRBJ2-5, with D perhaps TRBD1 (7 bases). Germline values: CDR1 SGHRS, CDR2 YFSETQ. This CDR3 contains 14 residues. V lost 3 bases to trimming and J lost 5 bases, with 14 bases between them. CDR3 DNA: TGCGCCAGCAGCTCCAGGGGGGCAGTGGAGACCCAGTACTTC. Protein: CASSSRGAVETQYF.

The chain uses TRBV27 and TRBJ2-7; 9 nucleotides line up with TRBD1. Germline-derived CDR1 and CDR2 are MNHEY and SMNVEV (reference sequence). V lost 5 bases, J lost 3 bases, and 17 bases stayed unmatched. CDR3 length: 18 residues. CDR3 amino acids: CASSPPRDRAYTYYEQYF. The DNA for the CDR3 is TGTGCCAGCAGTCCCCCTCGGGACAGGGCCTATACATACTACGAGCAGTACTTC.

The V call is TRBV11-2, the J call TRBJ2-1, with a tentative D call TRBD2 (5 bases). The CDR3 totals 13 residues. The V and J ends lost 2 bases and 8 bases respectively, with 10 bases between them. Germline V lookup: CDR1 SGHAT, CDR2 FQNNGV. The CDR3 coding sequence is TGTGCCAGCAGCTTATCGTCCGGGGATGAGCAGTTCTTC. It translates to CASSLSSGDEQFF.

The rearrangement joins TRBV9 to TRBJ2-3; D is unresolved. This CDR3 contains 16 residues. Germline CDR1 is SGDLS and CDR2 is YYNGEE. V was pared by 3 bases and J by 0 bases, with 14 bases between. Written as DNA, the CDR3 is TGTGCCAGCAGCGGGACCTCGGGCCCTAGCACAGATACGCAGTATTTT. Protein sequence: CASSGTSGPSTDTQYF.

The gene calls are TRBV9 and TRBJ1-1; 12 bases align to TRBD1. There are 14 residues in the CDR3. Germline V gene lookup returns CDR1 SGDLS and CDR2 YYNGEE. V trimming: 4 bases; J trimming: 4 bases; junction bases outside the gene matches: 2. CDR3 residues: CASSLGQGATEAFF. CDR3 nucleotide sequence: TGTGCCAGCAGCTTGGGACAGGGGGCCACTGAAGCTTTCTTT.

The CDR3 loop is CASSIHGHF. The CDR3 nucleotides are TGTGCCAGCAGTATCCATGGGCATTTT. V and J are TRBV27 and TRBJ1-5; D gene unclear. The CDR3 is 9 residues long. V was pared by 5 bases and J by 15 bases, with 8 bases between. Germline V gene lookup returns CDR1 MNHEY and CDR2 SMNVEV (reference sequence).

The CDR3 nucleotides are TGTGCCAGCAGTTTATGGGGGCTCGAGCAGTACTTC. This encodes CASSLWGLEQYF. V usage is TRBV28 and J usage is TRBJ2-7; weak D call: TRBD1 (5 bases). The CDR3 loop spans 12 amino acids. Deletions cut 0 bases from V and 6 bases from J, with 6 bases between. The germline V gene has CDR1 MDHEN and CDR2 SYDVKM.

This clone was counted between two and nine times. The gene calls are TRBV18 and TRBJ2-2, with D possibly matching TRBD2 (7 bases). This CDR3 is 16 amino acids long. The V gene lost 2 bases and the J gene lost 4 bases, with 14 bases spanning the gap. Germline CDR1 reads KGHSH; CDR2 reads LQKENI. CDR3 residues: CASSPEGGLPTGELFF. The CDR3 DNA sequence: TGTGCCAGCTCACCAGAGGGGGGGCTGCCCACCGGGGAGCTGTTTTTT.

The chain uses TRBV9 and TRBJ2-5; no reliable D call. Matching the DNA end better, TRBJ2-7 makes the J call doubtful. Germline CDR1 SGDLS, CDR2 YYNGEE. The CDR3 runs to 15 residues. CDR3 loop: CASSVESGSSYEQYF. CDR3 nucleotide sequence: TGTGCCAGCAGCGTAGAGTCCGGGTCCTCCTACGAGCAGTACTTC.

The genes are TRBV7-9 and TRBJ2-7; 7 positions match TRBD1. Germline V gene sequence: CDR1 SEHNR, CDR2 FQNEAQ (reference sequence). Trimming at V came to 1 base and at J to 3 bases, leaving 3 bases not matched to a gene. The CDR3 loop spans 14 amino acids. The CDR3 sequence: CASSLVGTDYEQYF. Here the CDR3 DNA reads TGTGCCAGCAGCTTAGTAGGGACAGACTACGAGCAGTACTTC.

The chain couples TRBV2 to TRBJ2-3, with 11 positions matching TRBD2. This CDR3 contains 15 residues. The junction had 3 bases not matched to a gene; V was cut back by 5 bases and J by 2 bases. CDR1 and CDR2 (germline): SNHLY, FYNNEI. The CDR3 DNA follows: TGTGCCAGCAGTACGGGACTAGCGGACACAGATACGCAGTATTTT. Protein product: CASSTGLADTDTQYF.